One T cell receptor beta chain is described in this entry. The data belong to a study of control samples from healthy donors and cancer patients. Libraries were prepared by immunoSEQ multiplex PCR; TCRdb keeps only in-frame clonotypes and omits some of them. The sample includes some 200,000 clones, roughly 94% of them seen just once. Trimming at V came to 6 bases and at J to 4 bases, leaving 6 bases not matched to a gene. This CDR3 has 14 amino acids. CDR1 WSHSY and CDR2 SAAADI come from the germline V gene. This TCR came from a man aged 50-60 years in good health. The sequenced sample was blood. The chain links TRBV10-2 to TRBJ2-3; TRBD2 aligns across 8 bases. The CDR3 here is CASRIGLAPDTQYF. DNA of the CDR3: TGCGCCAGCAGGATAGGACTAGCCCCAGATACGCAGTATTTT.